This T cell receptor (beta chain) comes out of a study of blood T cell repertoires in COVID-19. The wider study: PBMCs, B-cell-depleted T cells, or T cells provided the cDNA or gDNA that made up the material.

Germline V gene sequence: CDR1 KGHDR, CDR2 SFDVKD. The CDR3 extends over 17 amino acids. In the source study's methods: Cell counts per sample came from amplifying reference gene primers. Assay: immunoSEQ multiplex PCR; the TCRdb copy retains only in-frame clones and omits some. That table furnishes V, J and clone size, whereas the DNA furnished D and trimming. The sample lists about 56,000 clones; 84% were seen once. This receptor was identified in an elderly woman with acute or convalescent COVID-19. The chain is built from TRBV24-1 and TRBJ2-7; the D gene is possibly TRBD1 (7 bases). The DNA end is a closer match to TRBJ2-1, so the J assignment may be wrong. The source material was peripheral blood. CDR3 coding DNA: TGTGCCACCAGTGGGGGAGGACAGGCAAGCTCCTACAATGAGCAGTTCTTC. It is translated as CATSGGGQASSYNEQFF.